The TCR beta chain under discussion was sequenced for a study of blood T cell repertoires in COVID-19. About the research overall: COVID-19 samples, acute and convalescent, were from the United States, Italy and Spain. Sources were T cells, B-cell-depleted T cells, or PBMCs; the material itself was cDNA or gDNA.

Enrolment of Seattle patients took place during active infection, and they were followed longitudinally. Data came from immunoSEQ multiplex PCR; TCRdb stores just in-frame clones and leaves some out. Of over 70,000 clones detected, about 89% appear once; the ten largest clones hold just over 2.5%. The specimen sequenced was peripheral blood. The clonotype comes from a man aged 50-60 years with COVID-19, enrolled during active disease.

The CDR3 spells CASRDRGNTEAFF. The CDR3 nucleotides read TGTGCCAGCAGAGACAGGGGTAACACTGAAGCTTTCTTT. The J gene is TRBJ1-1, the V gene TRBV2; TRBD1 agrees at 8 bases. Per the germline V gene, CDR1 is SNHLY and CDR2 is FYNNEI. Germline trimming cut 6 bases from V and 2 bases from J; bases unmatched to any gene: 2. The CDR3 loop spans 13 amino acids. The full variable domain, rest sourced from reference TRBV2 and TRBJ1-1, is EPEVTQTPSHQVTQMGQEVILRCVPISNHLYFYWYRQILGQKVEFLVSFYNNEISEKSEIFDDQFSVERPDGSNFTLKIRSTKLEDSAMYFCASRDRGNTEAFFGQGTRLTVV.